A single sample gave rise to the 6 T cell receptor beta chains below, sequenced in a study of CD4+ T cells in melanoma. Profiled with immunoSEQ multiplex PCR; TCRdb holds only in-frame clones, not every one. The sample includes 45,000 or so clones, roughly 89% of them seen just once. Sequenced material: peripheral blood. The receptors were sampled from a human donor with melanoma.

This chain links TRBV28 with TRBJ2-7; the match to TRBD1 covers 11 bases. Per germline, CDR1 MDHEN and CDR2 SYDVKM. Unmatched junction bases numbered 8, after V lost 7 bases and J lost 9 bases. The CDR3 is 13 residues long. The CDR3 protein is CASIGTGGGGQYF. DNA of the CDR3: TGTGCCAGCATTGGGACAGGGGGTGGCGGGCAGTACTTC.

The chain joins TRBV27 to TRBJ2-7; no definite D call. The CDR3 is 14 amino acids. The germline gives CDR1 MNHEY, CDR2 SMNVEV (reference sequence). V was shortened by 5 bases and J by 1 base, with 12 bases between the two germline ends. The CDR3 loop is CASSTRTDSYEQYF. CDR3 coding DNA: TGTGCCAGCAGTACCAGGACGGATTCCTACGAGCAGTACTTC.

Concerning this clone: The junction and the germline gene differ at one end; a read error may be behind it. V is TRBV27 and J is TRBJ1-1; D might be TRBD1 (5 bases). The germline gives CDR1 MNHEY, CDR2 SMNVEV (reference sequence). The CDR3 sequence is 13 residues long. As DNA, the CDR3 is TGTGCCAGCAGTCTATCATTCCGGGGCGAAGCTTTCTTT. It codes for CASSLSFRGEAFF.

This sequence joins TRBV27 and TRBJ2-3; the match to TRBD1 covers 7 bases. Germline trimming cut 6 bases from V and 3 bases from J; bases unmatched to any gene: 6. CDR1 is MNHEY and CDR2 is SMNVEV in the germline V gene (reference sequence). This CDR3 is 14 amino acids long. In DNA form, the CDR3 reads TGTGCCAGCAGCCACGGGACAGCGACAGATACGCAGTATTTT. Encoded protein: CASSHGTATDTQYF.

This chain uses TRBV7-9 with TRBJ1-2; D call uncertain. This CDR3 comprises 12 residues. Trimming removed 6 bases at V and 8 bases at J, with 13 bases between. CDR1 SEHNR and CDR2 FQNEAQ come from the germline V gene (reference sequence). In DNA form, the CDR3 reads TGTGCCAGCAGGGCCGGGAGTGGGGGCTACACCTTC. Translation gives CASRAGSGGYTF.

This CDR3 is CASSLGVRGGSDTQYF. In nucleotides, the CDR3 is TGCGCCAGCAGCTTGGGGGTGCGGGGGGGCTCAGATACGCAGTATTTT. This sequence joins TRBV5-1 and TRBJ2-3; 9 bases map to TRBD2. The CDR3 is made up of 16 amino acids. Germline V lookup: CDR1 SGHRS, CDR2 YFSETQ. V was clipped by 0 bases and J by 4 bases; unmatched bases: 6.